This T cell receptor beta chain was identified during a study of identical twins. Study results and caveats: With beta out-of-frame sequences, excess sharing by twins was weaker. Monozygotic twins shared more out-of-frame TCR alpha than recombination models predicted. Analyses of zero insertions could be partly confounded by invariant MAIT and iNKT cells.

The CDR3 runs to 14 residues. Looked up from germline, CDR1 is SGHRS and CDR2 is YFSETQ. After removal of 3 bases from V and 0 bases from J, the junction contained 3 bases not matched to a gene. A remark on this clonotype: Its antigen is unknown.

Through template switching, a universal primer site was introduced, and the cDNA contained unique molecular identifiers. From the 5' RACE reads, TCRdb called clonotypes with MiXCR, one entry per CDR3 protein. The sample comprises around 480,000 distinct CDR3 sequences, approximately 15% of which are singletons, and 0.5% to 0.65% rests with the top ten. These data also formed part of another study, on yellow fever vaccine responses in identical twins.

The sequence was obtained from a young woman in good health. Material: CD4+ T cells sorted from blood. This chain connects TRBV5-1 to TRBJ2-7; TRBD1 agrees at 7 bases. The CDR3 loop is CASSSTGASYEQYF. In DNA, the CDR3 is TGCGCCAGCAGCTCTACAGGGGCCTCCTACGAGCAGTACTTC.